This T cell receptor beta chain was identified in a study of blood T cell repertoires in COVID-19. Whole-study context: Samples representing acute and convalescent COVID-19 were sourced from the United States, Italy and Spain.

Only in-frame clones appear in the TCRdb table, and some are missing; sequencing was by immunoSEQ multiplex PCR. The repertoire has some 100,000 clones, around four fifths of them found once; the top ten carry 13%. V was pared by 7 bases and J by 8 bases, with 18 bases between. CDR1 is LNHDA, CDR2 SQIVND, per germline (reference sequence). CDR3 length: 15 amino acids. The V and J genes are TRBV19 and TRBJ1-6; D possibly corresponds to TRBD1 (6 bases). This receptor was identified in a man aged 45-65 years with active or convalescent COVID-19. Sequenced: peripheral blood. The CDR3 DNA reads TGTGCCAGTACTCATGACGCGGGGGCGGATTCACCCCTCCACTTT. Translated, it gives CASTHDAGADSPLHF.